The 6 T cell receptor beta chains listed next were all sequenced from one sample in a study of cytomegalovirus exposure and HLA in healthy donors. Amplification used 60 Vbeta primers and 13 Jbeta primers. Sequencing was performed with immunoSEQ multiplex PCR; in TCRdb, only in-frame clones are kept and a portion is missing. The data contain about 160,000 clones, 80% to 85% of them singletons. The sample taken for sequencing was PBMCs. The receptors originated from a man between 18 and 35 years old in good health and CMV-seronegative.

This clone was seen just once. V is TRBV5-1 and J is TRBJ1-5; TRBD1 might be the D (6 bases). V was shortened by 0 bases and J by 1 base, with 14 bases between the two germline ends. The CDR3 is 17 residues long. In germline, CDR1 is SGHRS, CDR2 YFSETQ. CDR3 residues: CASSLVPAGESNQPQHF. The CDR3 DNA sequence: TGCGCCAGCAGCTTGGTTCCCGCAGGGGAGAGCAATCAGCCCCAGCATTTT.

Comment on this clone: A junction boundary mismatches the germline segment, possibly from a read error. CDR3 protein: CSSSSGQGNSPLHF. CDR3 in DNA: TGTTCCAGCAGCTCGGGACAGGGTAATTCACCCCTCCACTTT. J is TRBJ1-6 and V is TRBV7-3; 9 bases map to TRBD1. CDR1 is SGHTA and CDR2 is FQGTGA in the germline V gene. This CDR3 comprises 14 residues.

The gene calls are TRBV19 and TRBJ2-2; 15 bases line up with TRBD2. CDR3 length equals 18 residues. CDR1 is LNHDA, CDR2 SQIVND, per germline (reference sequence). Germline trimming cut 7 bases from V and 3 bases from J; bases unmatched to any gene: 9. CDR3 sequence (DNA): TGTGCCAGTATACCGGGACTAGCGGGGGGCAAACACACCGGGGAGCTGTTTTTT. This sequence encodes CASIPGLAGGKHTGELFF.

This sequence joins TRBV5-1 and TRBJ2-1; D is undetermined. V lost 0 bases to trimming and J lost 2 bases, with 9 bases between them. Germline loops: CDR1 SGHRS, CDR2 YFSETQ. The CDR3 contains 15 residues. The CDR3 bases are TGCGCCAGCAGCTTGGACACTAAGGCCTACAATGAGCAGTTCTTC. This translates into CASSLDTKAYNEQFF. Together with reference TRBV5-1 and TRBJ2-1, the CDR3 gives the full variable domain: KAGVTQTPRYLIKTRGQQVTLSCSPISGHRSVSWYQQTPGQGLQFLFEYFSETQRNKGNFPGRFSGRQFSNSRSEMNVSTLELGDSALYLCASSLDTKAYNEQFFGPGTRLTVL.

This clone was detected a few times. Additional DNA sequences in this sample encode the identical CDR3. This sequence joins TRBV18 and TRBJ1-4; unclear D gene. The germline V gene has CDR1 KGHSH and CDR2 LQKENI. CDR3 size: 14 residues. Trimming stripped 2 bases from V and 0 bases from J, with 4 bases between. The CDR3 DNA sequence: TGTGCCAGCTCACCAAGAGCAACTAATGAAAAACTGTTTTTT. Translated, it gives CASSPRATNEKLFF.

This chain joins TRBV19 and TRBJ2-1; D might be TRBD2 (6 bases). The CDR3 contains 18 residues. Trimming shortened V by 9 bases and J by 4 bases, and 28 bases separated the two germline ends. Germline CDR1 reads LNHDA; CDR2 reads SQIVND (reference sequence). In DNA, the CDR3 is TGTGCCAGCAAGACGAGCGGGCGTGCCGAGGGGTCGTACAATGAGCAGTTCTTC. Protein product: CASKTSGRAEGSYNEQFF.